The source of this TCR beta chain is a study of beta chain features in type 1 diabetes. General observations from the study: Naive, central memory and Treg TCRB repertoires appeared more alike in patients than in healthy donors. Equally in patients and controls, shorter templates might have been favored by PCR. Significant though moderate, a shortening of TCRB CDR3s appeared in all four CD4+ subsets of Type 1 diabetes patients.

Reverse transcription of all isolated RNA meant that expressed TCRB transcripts were sequenced. The method was immunoSEQ multiplex PCR; TCRdb's version includes in-frame clones alone and lacks a portion of them. The sample carries a few hundred thousand clones, approximately 15% recorded once. CDR3 size: 12 residues. Germline CDR1 is SEHNR and CDR2 is FQNEAQ (reference sequence). V lost 5 bases and J 5 bases, leaving 9 bases between the germline ends. One heparinised draw, averaging approximately 120 mL, was taken per donor. About this clone: Its antigen is not identified.

The J gene is TRBJ1-2, the V gene TRBV7-9, with D unresolved. Sequenced material: naive CD4+ T cells from blood. The source of this sequence is a man aged 18 to 29 with type 1 diabetes. Here the CDR3 reads CASSRTGYGYTF. CDR3 nucleotides: TGTGCCAGCAGCCGGACGGGGTATGGCTACACCTTC.